The 2 T cell receptor beta chains presented below share a single source sample, sequenced in a study of shared clonotypes between healthy human individuals. The data were produced by immunoSEQ multiplex PCR, yet TCRdb's version contains in-frame clones alone and is incomplete. The sample includes nearly 600,000 clones, nearly 97% seen only once; the top ten take 0.11%. Naive CD8 cells comprised CD45RO-negative, CCR7-positively selected cells, excluding terminally differentiated effector memory CD45RA+ cells. The sample consisted of naive CD8+ T cells sorted from blood. The receptors here all came from a woman younger than 45 in good health.

This chain links TRBV28 with TRBJ2-1; D gene unclear. Trimming left V 5 bases short and J 8 bases short, with 16 bases between. The CDR3 runs to 14 residues. CDR1 and CDR2 (germline): MDHEN, SYDVKM. This CDR3 reads CASSPSGLWDEQFF. CDR3 coding DNA: TGTGCCAGCAGTCCCTCCGGGCTTTGGGATGAGCAGTTCTTC.

V usage is TRBV28 and J usage is TRBJ2-7; TRBD2 matches at 10 bases. The V gene's germline CDR1 is MDHEN and CDR2 SYDVKM. The trim removed 4 bases at V and 1 base at J, leaving 1 base unmatched. The CDR3 length is 14 residues. CDR3 in amino acids: CASSYSGRSYEQYF. As DNA, the CDR3 is TGTGCCAGCAGTTATAGCGGGAGGTCCTACGAGCAGTACTTC.